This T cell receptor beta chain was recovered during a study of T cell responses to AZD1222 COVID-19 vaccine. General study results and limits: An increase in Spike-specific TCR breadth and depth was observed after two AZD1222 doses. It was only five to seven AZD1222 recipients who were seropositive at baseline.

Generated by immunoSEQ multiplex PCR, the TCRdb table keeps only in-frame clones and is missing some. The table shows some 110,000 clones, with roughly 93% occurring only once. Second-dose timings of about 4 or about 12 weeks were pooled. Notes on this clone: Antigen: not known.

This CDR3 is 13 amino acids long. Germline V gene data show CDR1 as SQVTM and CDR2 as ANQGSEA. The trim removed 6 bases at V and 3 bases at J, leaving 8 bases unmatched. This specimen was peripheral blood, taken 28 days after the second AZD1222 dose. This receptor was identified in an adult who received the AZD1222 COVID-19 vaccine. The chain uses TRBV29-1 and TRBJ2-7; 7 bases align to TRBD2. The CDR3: CSVQASGFYEQYF. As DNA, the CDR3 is TGCAGCGTACAGGCTAGCGGTTTCTACGAGCAGTACTTC.